The 2 T cell receptor beta chains listed next were all sequenced from one sample in a study of blood T cell repertoires in COVID-19. Sequenced by immunoSEQ multiplex PCR; TCRdb stores in-frame clones only, minus some. The table includes roughly 200,000 clones, approximately 83% detected once. Sequenced: peripheral blood. The receptors derive from a human donor with active or convalescent COVID-19. The donor label of this sample is uncertain.

The chain has TRBV5-6 and TRBJ1-4; D is unclear. V lost 3 bases and J 8 bases, leaving 14 bases between the germline ends. This CDR3 has 14 residues. In germline, CDR1 is SGHDT, CDR2 YYEEEE. DNA of the CDR3: TGTGCCAGCAGCTCGGGTCCTGCGGCCGAAAAACTGTTTTTT. As protein: CASSSGPAAEKLFF.

This chain joins TRBV19 and TRBJ1-3; D is uncertain. This CDR3 is built from 16 residues. CDR1 and CDR2 (germline): LNHDA, SQIVND (reference sequence). The V end was cut by 6 bases, the J end by 1 base, with 16 bases between. CDR3 sequence reads: CASSWGGLNSGNTIYF. The CDR3 DNA sequence: TGTGCCAGTAGCTGGGGAGGACTGAATTCTGGAAACACCATATATTTT.